The clone carrying this TCR beta chain showed up just once. The antigen remains undetermined. Isolation yielded PBMCs, at least 6 million per sample, in every case. The junction had 6 bases not matched to a gene; V was cut back by 2 bases and J by 6 bases. Germline loops: CDR1 MGHDK, CDR2 SYGVNS. This CDR3 contains 15 residues. The record originates from a study of blood T cells in healthy people across ages. Study-wide results and caveats: It was not possible, with unsorted PBMCs, to conclusively compare naive and antigen-experienced cells. Roughly linear age-related decline in beta diversity appeared, significant by age about 40. TCR beta diversity was tightly associated with the proportion of naive T cells.

A second PCR of about 7 to 11 cycles used a sample-barcoded 5' primer and a J-beta primer mix. Using its own MiXCR run on the 5' RACE reads, TCRdb lists one record per CDR3 protein. Of about 680,000 distinct CDR3 sequences listed, approximately 50% are singletons. The chain carries TRBV25-1 and TRBJ2-2; TRBD2 aligns across 7 bases. The sample taken for sequencing was blood. This receptor was obtained from a woman between 55 and 75 years old in good health. CDR3 sequence (DNA): TGTGCCAGCAGTGAACAAGCAGGGAGGGCCGGGGAGCTGTTTTTT. This gives the protein CASSEQAGRAGELFF. The full variable domain, with the rest looked up from reference TRBV25-1 and TRBJ2-2, is EADIYQTPRYLVIGTGKKITLECSQTMGHDKMYWYQQDPGMELHLIHYSYGVNSTEKGDLSSESTVSRIRTEHFPLTLESARPSHTSQYLCASSEQAGRAGELFFGEGSRLTVL.